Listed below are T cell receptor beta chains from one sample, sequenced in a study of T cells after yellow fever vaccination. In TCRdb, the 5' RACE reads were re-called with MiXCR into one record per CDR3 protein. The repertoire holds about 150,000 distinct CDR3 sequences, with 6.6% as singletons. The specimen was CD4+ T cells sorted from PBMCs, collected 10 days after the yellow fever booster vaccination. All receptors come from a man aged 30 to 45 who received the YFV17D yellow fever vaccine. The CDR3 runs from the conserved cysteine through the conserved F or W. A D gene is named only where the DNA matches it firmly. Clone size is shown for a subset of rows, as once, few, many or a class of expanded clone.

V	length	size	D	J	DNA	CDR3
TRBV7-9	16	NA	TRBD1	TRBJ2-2	TGTGCCAGCAGCTCCAGGGGACCAGGGGGCACCGGGGAGCTGTTTTTT	CASSSRGPGGTGELFF
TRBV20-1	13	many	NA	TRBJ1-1	TGCAGTGCTACCCGACGGGGGAACACTGAAGCTTTCTTT	CSATRRGNTEAFF
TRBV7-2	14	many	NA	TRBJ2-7	TGTGCCAGCAGCCCGACAGGACCTCCCTACGAGCAGTACTTC	CASSPTGPPYEQYF
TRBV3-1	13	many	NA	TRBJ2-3	TGTGCCAGCAGTCCTCGTGATGCAGATACGCAGTATTTT	CASSPRDADTQYF
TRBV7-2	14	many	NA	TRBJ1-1	TGTGCCAGCAGCTTAATGGGGTTGAACACTGAAGCTTTCTTT	CASSLMGLNTEAFF
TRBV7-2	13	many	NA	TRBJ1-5	TGTGCCAGCAGCGTTGGGCCCTCCGGGACCCAGCATTTT	CASSVGPSGTQHF
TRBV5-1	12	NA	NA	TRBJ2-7	TGCGCCAGCAGCATTACAGGGAACGAGCAGTACTTC	CASSITGNEQYF
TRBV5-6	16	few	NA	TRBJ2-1	TGTGCCAGCAGCTCCTCTACTCTAGCTTTGTCTATTGAGCAGTTCTTC	CASSSSTLALSIEQFF
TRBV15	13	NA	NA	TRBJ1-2	TGTGCCACCAGCATTCCCAACAGCTATGGCTACACCTTC	CATSIPNSYGYTF
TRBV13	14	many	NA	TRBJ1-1	TGTGCCAGCAGTCAAAACCAGCAGAACACTGAAGCTTTCTTT	CASSQNQQNTEAFF
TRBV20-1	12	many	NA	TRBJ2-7	TGCAGTGCTACCGTAGTCTTGCGGGAGCAGTACTTC	CSATVVLREQYF
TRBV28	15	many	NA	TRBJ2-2	TGTGCCAGCAGTTTGTGGGGACGTCCCACCGGGGAGCTGTTTTTT	CASSLWGRPTGELFF
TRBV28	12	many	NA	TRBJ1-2	TGTGCCAGCAGTCTCGAGATCTATGGCTACACCTTC	CASSLEIYGYTF
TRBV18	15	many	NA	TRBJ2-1	TGTGCCAGCTCACCACTGGCGGCCTCGTACAATGAGCAGTTCTTC	CASSPLAASYNEQFF
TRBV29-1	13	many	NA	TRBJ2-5	TGCAGCGTCCGAGGGGCGGCAGGAGAGACCCAGTACTTC	CSVRGAAGETQYF
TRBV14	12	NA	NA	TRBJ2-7	TGTGCCAGCAACCTGACCGTTTACGAGCAGTACTTC	CASNLTVYEQYF
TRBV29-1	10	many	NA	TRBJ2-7	TGCAGCGTTTGGGACTACGAGCAGTACTTC	CSVWDYEQYF
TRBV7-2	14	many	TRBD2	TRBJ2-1	TGTGCCAGCAGCTTGCTAGCGGTGTACAATGAGCAGTTCTTC	CASSLLAVYNEQFF
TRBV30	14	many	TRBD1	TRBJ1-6	TGTGCCTGGAGTGGGGACAGGGGAAATTCACCCCTCCACTTT	CAWSGDRGNSPLHF
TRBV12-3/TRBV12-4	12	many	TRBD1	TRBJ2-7	TGTGCCAGCAGCATGACAGGGCGGGAGCAGTACTTC	CASSMTGREQYF
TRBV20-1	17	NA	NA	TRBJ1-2	TGCAGTGCTAGACCTCCCGAGGGTCAAAGGAATAACTATGGCTACACCTTC	CSARPPEGQRNNYGYTF
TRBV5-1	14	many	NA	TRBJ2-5	TGCGCCAGCAGCTCCGAACCCGGTGCGGAGACCCAGTACTTC	CASSSEPGAETQYF
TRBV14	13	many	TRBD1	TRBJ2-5	TGTGCCAGAACAGGGACAGGGTCAAAGACCCAGTACTTC	CARTGTGSKTQYF
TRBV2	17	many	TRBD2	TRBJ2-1	TGTGCCAGCGGCCCCTCATCGGGACTAGCGGTCTACAATGAGCAGTTCTTC	CASGPSSGLAVYNEQFF
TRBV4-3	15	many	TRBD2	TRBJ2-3	TGCGCCAGCAGCCACACTAGCGGGAACACAGATACGCAGTATTTT	CASSHTSGNTDTQYF